This entry is about one TCR beta chain. Its target is unknown. A much larger clone differs from this one at a single base, so this may be a read error. Isolation of PBMCs was performed on roughly 9 ml fresh peripheral blood. RNA transcripts were the template for amplifying TCR beta CDR3 regions. The study used the HTBI primer set for a first-round RT-PCR of the TCR CDR3. TCRdb ran MiXCR on the multiplex PCR reads and lists one entry per CDR3 protein. The sample has about 210,000 distinct CDR3 sequences, 17% seen once; the top ten hold around 52%. The sample is drawn from a study of T cells in Graves' hyperthyroidism and ophthalmopathy. General observations from the study: Blood also contained most expanded thyroid clonotypes above 0.001.

The CDR3 sequence is 13 residues long. The V gene's germline CDR1 is SQVTM and CDR2 ANQGSEA. The chain joins TRBV29-1 to TRBJ2-5; D might be TRBD1 (6 bases). Sequencing was done on a sample of blood. The source is a man in his forties or fifties with Graves' hyperthyroidism. CDR3 sequence: CSPHGQGKETQYF. DNA of the CDR3: TGCAGTCCACATGGGCAGGGGAAAGAGACCCAGTACTTC.